This T cell receptor (beta chain) stems from a study of a mutant IDH1 vaccine in newly diagnosed glioma. Study-level background: Treated patients showed a male proportion of around 62%, a female proportion of approximately 38%, and a mean age of about 41 years. Before enrollment, the patients had been treated with radiotherapy alone, temozolomide alone, or both together. Most of them had received both.

The CDR3 spans 16 residues. V lost 2 bases and J 0 bases, leaving 15 bases between the germline ends. The germline gives CDR1 SQVTM, CDR2 ANQGSEA. The table came from immunoSEQ multiplex PCR; TCRdb's copy has only in-frame clones and leaves some out. The sample carries about 32,000 clones, roughly 78% recorded once. The time point: week 11, during vaccination. With topical imiquimod, each dose of the vaccine consisted of 300 ug of mutant IDH1 20-mer peptide. The donors had new WHO grade 3 or 4 astrocytomas; these were IDH1-mutant and ATRX-lost. Concerning this clone: Its matching antigen is unknown.

The TCR was taken from a young man with glioma. Sample: PBMCs, taken from a glioma patient whose treatment included an IDH1 peptide vaccine. The chain recombines TRBV29-1 with TRBJ2-3; D is unresolved. CDR3 DNA sequence: TGCAGCGTTGAACCTCTTAGACAAGCTAGCACAGATACGCAGTATTTT. Encoded protein: CSVEPLRQASTDTQYF.